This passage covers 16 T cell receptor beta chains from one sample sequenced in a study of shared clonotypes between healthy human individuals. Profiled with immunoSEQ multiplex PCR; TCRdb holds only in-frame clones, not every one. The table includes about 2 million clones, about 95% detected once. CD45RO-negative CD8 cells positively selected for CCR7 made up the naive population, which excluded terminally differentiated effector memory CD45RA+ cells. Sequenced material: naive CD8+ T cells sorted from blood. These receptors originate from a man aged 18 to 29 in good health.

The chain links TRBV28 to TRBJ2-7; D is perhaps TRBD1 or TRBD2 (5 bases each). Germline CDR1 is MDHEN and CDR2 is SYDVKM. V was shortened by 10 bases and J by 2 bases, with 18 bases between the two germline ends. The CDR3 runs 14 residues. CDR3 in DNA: TGTGCCACCCGCGAGGGGTCTGTTACCTACGAGCAGTACTTC. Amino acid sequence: CATREGSVTYEQYF.

CDR3 sequence: CASSLSTDSSYEQYF. The CDR3, as DNA: TGTGCCAGCAGCTTATCAACAGATTCCTCCTACGAGCAGTACTTC. The chain employs TRBV7-9 and TRBJ2-7, with D unclear. V lost 2 bases and J 0 bases, leaving 11 bases between the germline ends. The CDR3 consists of 15 residues. Germline V gives CDR1 SEHNR, CDR2 FQNEAQ (reference sequence).

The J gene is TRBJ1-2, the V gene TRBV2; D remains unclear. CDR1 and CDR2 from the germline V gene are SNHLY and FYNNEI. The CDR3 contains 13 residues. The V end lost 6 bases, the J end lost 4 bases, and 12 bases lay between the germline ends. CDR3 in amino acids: CASRPPWGYGYTF. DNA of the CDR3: TGTGCCAGCAGGCCCCCTTGGGGCTATGGCTACACCTTC.

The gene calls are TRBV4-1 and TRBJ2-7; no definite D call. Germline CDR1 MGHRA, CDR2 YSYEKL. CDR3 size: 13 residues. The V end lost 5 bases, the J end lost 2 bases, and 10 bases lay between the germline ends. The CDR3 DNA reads TGCGCCAGCAGCGTGATAGGCGCCTACGAGCAGTACTTC. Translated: CASSVIGAYEQYF.

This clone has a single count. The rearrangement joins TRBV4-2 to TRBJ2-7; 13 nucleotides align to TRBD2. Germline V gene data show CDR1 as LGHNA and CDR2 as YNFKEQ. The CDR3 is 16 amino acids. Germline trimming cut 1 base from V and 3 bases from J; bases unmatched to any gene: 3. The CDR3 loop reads CASSQALAGGGYEQYF. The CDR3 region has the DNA TGTGCCAGCAGCCAAGCACTAGCGGGAGGGGGCTACGAGCAGTACTTC.

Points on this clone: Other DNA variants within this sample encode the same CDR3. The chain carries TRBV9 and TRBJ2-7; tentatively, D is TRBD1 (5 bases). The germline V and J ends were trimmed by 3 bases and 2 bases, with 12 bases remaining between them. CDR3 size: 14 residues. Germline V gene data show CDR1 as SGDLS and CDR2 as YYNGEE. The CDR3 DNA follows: TGTGCCAGCAGCGCCCAGGGTAGTACCTACGAGCAGTACTTC. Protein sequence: CASSAQGSTYEQYF.

The CDR3 spells CASSVGGENEQFF. The CDR3 DNA follows: TGTGCCAGCAGCGTAGGGGGAGAAAATGAGCAGTTCTTC. The chain carries TRBV9 and TRBJ2-1, with D perhaps TRBD2 (5 bases). The ends were cut back, 0 bases at V and 7 bases at J, with 8 bases in the middle. This CDR3 comprises 13 residues. Germline V gene lookup returns CDR1 SGDLS and CDR2 YYNGEE. The complete variable domain, with remaining parts taken from reference TRBV9 and TRBJ2-1, reads DSGVTQTPKHLITATGQRVTLRCSPRSGDLSVYWYQQSLDQGLQFLIQYYNGEERAKGNILERFSAQQFPDLHSELNLSSLELGDSALYFCASSVGGENEQFFGPGTRLTVL.

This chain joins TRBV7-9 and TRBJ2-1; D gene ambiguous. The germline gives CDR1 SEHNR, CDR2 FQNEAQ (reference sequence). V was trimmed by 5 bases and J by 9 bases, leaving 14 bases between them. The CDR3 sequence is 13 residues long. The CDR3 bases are TGTGCCAGCAGCCGTAACGGGCTTATTGAGCAGTTCTTC. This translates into CASSRNGLIEQFF.

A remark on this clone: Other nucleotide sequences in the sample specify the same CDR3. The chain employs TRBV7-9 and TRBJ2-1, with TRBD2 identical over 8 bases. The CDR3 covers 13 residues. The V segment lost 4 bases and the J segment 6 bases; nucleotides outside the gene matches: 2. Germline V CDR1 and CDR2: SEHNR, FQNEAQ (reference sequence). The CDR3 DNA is TGTGCCAGCAGCTCGGGACTAGGCAATGAGCAGTTCTTC. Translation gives CASSSGLGNEQFF.

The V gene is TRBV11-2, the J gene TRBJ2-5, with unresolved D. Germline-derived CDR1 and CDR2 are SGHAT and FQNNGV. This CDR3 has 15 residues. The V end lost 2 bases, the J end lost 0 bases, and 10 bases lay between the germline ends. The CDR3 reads CASSLTAADQETQYF. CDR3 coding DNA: TGTGCCAGCAGCTTAACGGCTGCGGACCAAGAGACCCAGTACTTC. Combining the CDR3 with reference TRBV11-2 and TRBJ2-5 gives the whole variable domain EAGVAQSPRYKIIEKRQSVAFWCNPISGHATLYWYQQILGQGPKLLIQFQNNGVVDDSQLPKDRFSAERLKGVDSTLKIQPAKLEDSAVYLCASSLTAADQETQYFGPGTRLLVL.

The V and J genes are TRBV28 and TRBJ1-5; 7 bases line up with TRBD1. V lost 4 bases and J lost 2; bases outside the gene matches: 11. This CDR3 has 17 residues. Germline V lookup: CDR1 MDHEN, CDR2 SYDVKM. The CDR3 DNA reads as TGTGCCAGCAGTTCTAAGGGGGCCACGGGTGGCAATCAGCCCCAGCATTTT. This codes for CASSSKGATGGNQPQHF.

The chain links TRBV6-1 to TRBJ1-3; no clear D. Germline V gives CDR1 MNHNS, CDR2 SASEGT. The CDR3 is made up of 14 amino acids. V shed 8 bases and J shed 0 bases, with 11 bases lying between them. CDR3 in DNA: TGTGCCAGCTCCGTTTGGGGCTCTGGAAACACCATATATTTT. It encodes CASSVWGSGNTIYF.

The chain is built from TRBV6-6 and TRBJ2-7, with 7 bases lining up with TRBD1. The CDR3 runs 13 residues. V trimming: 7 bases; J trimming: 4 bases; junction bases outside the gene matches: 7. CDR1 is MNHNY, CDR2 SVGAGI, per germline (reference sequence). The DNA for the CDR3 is TGTGCCAGCATTACAGGGGTGGGTTACGAGCAGTACTTC. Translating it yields CASITGVGYEQYF.

DNA of the CDR3: TGTGCCAGCAGTTTACAGACAGGGTTACTAGAGACCCAGTACTTC. Translation: CASSLQTGLLETQYF. The chain is built from TRBV28 and TRBJ2-5; 7 nucleotides agree with TRBD1. The CDR3 loop spans 15 amino acids. Germline-derived CDR1 and CDR2 are MDHEN and SYDVKM. With V trimmed by 2 bases and J by 4 bases, 7 bases remained unmatched.

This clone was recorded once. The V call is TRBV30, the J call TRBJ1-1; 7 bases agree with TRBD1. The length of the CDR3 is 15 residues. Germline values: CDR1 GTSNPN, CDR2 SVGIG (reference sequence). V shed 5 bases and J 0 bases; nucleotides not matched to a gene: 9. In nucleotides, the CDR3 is TGTGCCTGGCTACATACCGGGACAGTGAACACTGAAGCTTTCTTT. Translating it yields CAWLHTGTVNTEAFF.

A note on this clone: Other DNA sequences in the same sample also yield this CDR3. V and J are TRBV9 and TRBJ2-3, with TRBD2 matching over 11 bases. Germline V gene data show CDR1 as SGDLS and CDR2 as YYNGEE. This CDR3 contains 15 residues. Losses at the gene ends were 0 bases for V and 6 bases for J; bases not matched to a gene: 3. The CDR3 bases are TGTGCCAGCAGCGTAGTAGCGGGGGGGCCTGATACGCAGTATTTT. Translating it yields CASSVVAGGPDTQYF.